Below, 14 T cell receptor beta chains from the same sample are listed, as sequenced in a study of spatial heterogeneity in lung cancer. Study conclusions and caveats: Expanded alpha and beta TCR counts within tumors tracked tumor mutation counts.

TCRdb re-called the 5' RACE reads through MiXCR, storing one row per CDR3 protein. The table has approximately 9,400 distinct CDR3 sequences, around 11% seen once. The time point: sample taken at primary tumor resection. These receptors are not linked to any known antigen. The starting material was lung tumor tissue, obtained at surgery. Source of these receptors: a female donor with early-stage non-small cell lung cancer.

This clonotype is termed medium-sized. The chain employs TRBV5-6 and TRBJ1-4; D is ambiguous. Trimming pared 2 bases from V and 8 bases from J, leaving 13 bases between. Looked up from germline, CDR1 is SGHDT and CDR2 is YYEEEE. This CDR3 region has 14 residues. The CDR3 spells CASSFGPYEEKLFF. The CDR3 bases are TGTGCCAGCAGCTTCGGGCCATACGAGGAAAAACTGTTTTTT. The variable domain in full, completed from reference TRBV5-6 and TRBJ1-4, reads DAGVTQSPTHLIKTRGQQVTLRCSPKSGHDTVSWYQQALGQGPQFIFQYYEEEERQRGNFPDRFSGHQFPNYSSELNVNALLLGDSALYLCASSFGPYEEKLFFGSGTQLSVL.

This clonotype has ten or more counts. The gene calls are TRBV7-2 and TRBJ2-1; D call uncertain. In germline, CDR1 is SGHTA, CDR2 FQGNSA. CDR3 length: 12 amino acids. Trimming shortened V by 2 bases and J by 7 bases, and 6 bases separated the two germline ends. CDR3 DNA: TGTGCCAGCAGCTTACGGGCTAATGAGCAGTTCTTC. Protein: CASSLRANEQFF.

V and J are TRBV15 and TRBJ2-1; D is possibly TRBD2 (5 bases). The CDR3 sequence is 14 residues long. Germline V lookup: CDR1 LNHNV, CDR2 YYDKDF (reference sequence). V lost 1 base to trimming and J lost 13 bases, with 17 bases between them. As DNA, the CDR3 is TGTGCCACCAGCAGAGCCTATCCTAGCCGCGGACAGTTCTTC. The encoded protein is CATSRAYPSRGQFF.

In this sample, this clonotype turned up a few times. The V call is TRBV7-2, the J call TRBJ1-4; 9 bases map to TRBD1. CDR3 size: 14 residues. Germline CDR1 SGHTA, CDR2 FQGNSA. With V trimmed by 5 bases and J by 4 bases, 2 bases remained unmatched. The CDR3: CASSPGQGNEKLFF. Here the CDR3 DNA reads TGTGCCAGCAGCCCGGGACAGGGTAATGAAAAACTGTTTTTT.

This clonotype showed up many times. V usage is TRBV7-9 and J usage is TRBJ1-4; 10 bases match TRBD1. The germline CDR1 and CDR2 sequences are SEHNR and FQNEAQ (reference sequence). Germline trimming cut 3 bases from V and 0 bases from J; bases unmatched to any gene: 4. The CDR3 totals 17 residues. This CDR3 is CASSFGTGAATNEKLFF. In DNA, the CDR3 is TGTGCCAGCAGCTTCGGGACAGGGGCTGCAACTAATGAAAAACTGTTTTTT. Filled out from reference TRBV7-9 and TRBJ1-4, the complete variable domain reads DTGVSQNPRHKITKRGQNVTFRCDPISEHNRLYWYRQTLGQGPEFLTYFQNEAQLEKSRLLSDRFSAERPKGSFSTLEIQRTEQGDSAMYLCASSFGTGAATNEKLFFGSGTQLSVL.

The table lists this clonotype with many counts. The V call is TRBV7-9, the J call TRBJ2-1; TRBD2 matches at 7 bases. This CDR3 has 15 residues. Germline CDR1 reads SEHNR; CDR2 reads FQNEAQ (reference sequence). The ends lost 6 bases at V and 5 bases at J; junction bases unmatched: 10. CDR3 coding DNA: TGTGCCAGCAGAGCCGGAGCGGGGAAGAACAATGAGCAGTTCTTC. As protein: CASRAGAGKNNEQFF.

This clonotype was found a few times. The CDR3 sequence is CASSKTGEQYF. The CDR3 coding sequence is TGTGCCAGCAGTAAGACAGGGGAGCAGTACTTC. The rearrangement links TRBV6-2 or TRBV6-3 to TRBJ2-7; 7 positions match TRBD1. The CDR3 is 11 residues long. Germline CDR1 and CDR2: MNHEY and SVGEGT. After removal of 5 bases from V and 7 bases from J, the junction contained 2 bases not matched to a gene.

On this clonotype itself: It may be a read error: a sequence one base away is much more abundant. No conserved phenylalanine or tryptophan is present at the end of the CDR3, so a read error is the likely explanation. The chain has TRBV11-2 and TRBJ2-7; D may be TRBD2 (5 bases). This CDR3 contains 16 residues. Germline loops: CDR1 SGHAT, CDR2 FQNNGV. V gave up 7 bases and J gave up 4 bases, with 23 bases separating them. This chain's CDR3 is CASNYADGGGEYEQYS. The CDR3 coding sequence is TGTGCCAGCAACTACGCTGATGGCGGAGGAGAATACGAGCAGTACTCC.

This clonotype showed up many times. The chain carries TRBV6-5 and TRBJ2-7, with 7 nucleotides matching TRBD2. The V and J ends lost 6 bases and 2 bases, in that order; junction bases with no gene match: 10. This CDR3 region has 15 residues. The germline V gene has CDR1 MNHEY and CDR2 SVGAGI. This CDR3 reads CASRSPGRGAYEQYF. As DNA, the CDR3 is TGTGCCAGCAGGTCTCCCGGCCGGGGGGCCTACGAGCAGTACTTC.

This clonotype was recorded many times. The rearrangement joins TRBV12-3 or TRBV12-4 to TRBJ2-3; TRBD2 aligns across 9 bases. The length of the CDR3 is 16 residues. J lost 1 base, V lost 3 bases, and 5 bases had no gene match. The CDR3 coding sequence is TGTGCCAGCAGTTTTTCTAGGACTAGCGGCACAGATACGCAGTATTTT. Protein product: CASSFSRTSGTDTQYF.

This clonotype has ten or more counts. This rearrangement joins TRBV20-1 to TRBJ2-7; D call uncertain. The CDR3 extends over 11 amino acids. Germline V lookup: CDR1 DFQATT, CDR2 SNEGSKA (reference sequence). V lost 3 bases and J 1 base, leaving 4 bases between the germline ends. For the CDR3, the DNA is TGCAGTGCTAGCGGTTCCTACGAGCAGTACTTC. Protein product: CSASGSYEQYF.

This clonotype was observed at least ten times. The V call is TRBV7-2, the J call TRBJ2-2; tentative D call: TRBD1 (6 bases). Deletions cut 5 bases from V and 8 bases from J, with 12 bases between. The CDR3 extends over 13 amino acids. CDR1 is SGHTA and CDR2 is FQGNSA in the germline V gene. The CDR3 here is CASSIYREGELFF. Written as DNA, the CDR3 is TGTGCCAGCAGCATTTACAGGGAGGGGGAGCTGTTTTTT. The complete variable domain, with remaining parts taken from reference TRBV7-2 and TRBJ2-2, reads GAGVSQSPSNKVTEKGKDVELRCDPISGHTALYWYRQSLGQGLEFLIYFQGNSAPDKSGLPSDRFSAERTGGSVSTLTIQRTQQEDSAVYLCASSIYREGELFFGEGSRLTVL.

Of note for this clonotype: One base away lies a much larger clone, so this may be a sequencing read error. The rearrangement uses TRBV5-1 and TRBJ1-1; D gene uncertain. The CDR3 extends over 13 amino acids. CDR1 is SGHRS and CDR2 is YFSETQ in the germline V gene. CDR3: CANSLAGNTEAFF. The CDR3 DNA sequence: TGCGCCAACAGCTTGGCAGGGAACACTGAAGCTTTCTTT.

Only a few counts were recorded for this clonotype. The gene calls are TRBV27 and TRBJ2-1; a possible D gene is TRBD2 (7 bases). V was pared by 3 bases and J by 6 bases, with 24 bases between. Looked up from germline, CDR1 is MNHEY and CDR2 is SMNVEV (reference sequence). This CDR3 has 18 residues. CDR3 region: CASSFKGGGTLGGNEQFF. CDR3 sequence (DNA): TGTGCCAGCAGTTTTAAGGGGGGGGGAACTCTCGGCGGCAATGAGCAGTTCTTC.